This is a list of T cell receptor beta chains from one sample in a study of T-cell memory formation after mild COVID-19. TCRdb recomputed calls from the 5' RACE reads with MiXCR, one row per CDR3 protein. The table includes 350,000 to 500,000 distinct CDR3 sequences, 15% to 20% detected once. Sequencing used PBMCs or a T cell subset sorted from them (not recorded which). These receptor sequences come from a young man who had mild COVID-19 (a few samples of this study predate the infection). Cell type and time point are not known. CDR3s include the opening cysteine and the closing phenylalanine or tryptophan. A D gene is named only where the DNA matches it firmly. Size values are once, few and many counts, or a class for expanded clones, and some rows have none.

d_call j_call v_call clone_size cdr3_aa cdr3_nt
TRBD1 TRBJ1-1 TRBV29-1 few CSVEDVRDRAVNTEAFF TGCAGCGTTGAGGACGTCCGGGACAGGGCCGTGAACACTGAAGCTTTCTTT
TRBD2 TRBJ2-7 TRBV7-9 NA CASSGLGYEQYF TGTGCCAGCAGCGGACTAGGGTACGAGCAGTACTTC
TRBD1 TRBJ2-7 TRBV25-1 NA CASSEYMSGGIKDEQYF TGTGCCAGCAGTGAATATATGTCAGGGGGCATAAAGGACGAGCAGTACTTC
NA TRBJ2-7 TRBV7-9 NA CASSLGAGPEEQYF TGTGCCAGCAGCTTAGGGGCAGGGCCCGAGGAGCAGTACTTC
TRBD2 TRBJ2-3 TRBV7-2 few CASSLAWTGGPDTQYF TGTGCCAGCAGCTTAGCTTGGACGGGGGGGCCCGATACGCAGTATTTT
NA TRBJ2-7 TRBV7-7 few CASSLAQGLAYEQYF TGTGCCAGCAGCTTAGCGCAAGGCCTGGCCTACGAGCAGTACTTC
NA TRBJ1-6 TRBV6-5 few CASSYNNSPLHF TGTGCCAGCAGTTACAATAATTCACCCCTCCACTTT
TRBD1 TRBJ1-1 TRBV7-9 many CASTLPRDRSEAFF TGTGCCAGCACCTTGCCCAGGGACAGAAGTGAAGCTTTCTTT
TRBD2 TRBJ2-1 TRBV5-1 few CASSLVTGGPYNEQFF TGCGCCAGCAGCTTGGTGACGGGGGGGCCTTACAATGAGCAGTTCTTC
TRBD2 TRBJ2-5 TRBV4-3 few CASSQDKAGGPQIQETQYF TGCGCCAGCAGCCAAGATAAAGCGGGGGGGCCCCAAATTCAAGAGACCCAGTACTTC
NA TRBJ2-5 TRBV6-2/TRBV6-3 NA CASSYGPETQYF TGTGCCAGCAGTTACGGTCCAGAGACCCAGTACTTC
TRBD1 TRBJ2-1 TRBV7-8 few CASSSQRSTGVLSDEQFF TGTGCCAGCAGCTCACAACGCTCGACAGGGGTTTTATCAGATGAGCAGTTCTTC
NA TRBJ2-5 TRBV6-2/TRBV6-3 few CASRITGNQETQYF TGTGCCAGCAGGATAACAGGAAACCAAGAGACCCAGTACTTC
NA TRBJ1-5 TRBV4-1 NA CASSQDSDGYQPQHF TGCGCCAGCAGCCAAGATTCGGACGGTTATCAGCCCCAGCATTTT
TRBD2 TRBJ2-3 TRBV3-1 few CASSHSTSGVKDTQYF TGTGCCAGCAGCCACTCGACTAGCGGGGTTAAGGATACGCAGTATTTT
TRBD2 TRBJ2-5 TRBV13 NA CASSPSGGRRETQYF TGTGCCAGCAGTCCTAGCGGGGGCCGACGAGAGACCCAGTACTTC
TRBD2 TRBJ2-3 TRBV20-1 few CSARTSGQYF TGCAGTGCTAGAACTAGCGGGCAGTATTTT
TRBD2 TRBJ2-1 TRBV20-1 NA CSARVAGGLNNEQFF TGCAGTGCTAGAGTTGCGGGGGGTCTAAACAATGAGCAGTTCTTC
TRBD2 TRBJ2-7 TRBV7-6 few CASSLERFGTSASFEQYF TGTGCCAGCAGCTTAGAGCGGTTCGGGACTAGCGCGTCCTTCGAGCAGTACTTC
NA TRBJ1-1 TRBV5-1 few CASSPGSANTEAFF TGCGCCAGCAGCCCCGGATCAGCCAACACTGAAGCTTTCTTT
NA TRBJ1-1 TRBV11-2 few CASSLARGSDTEAFF TGTGCCAGCAGCTTAGCGAGGGGATCTGACACTGAAGCTTTCTTT
NA TRBJ1-1 TRBV6-2/TRBV6-3 NA CASSPESPEAFF TGTGCCAGCAGCCCCGAATCGCCGGAAGCTTTCTTT
NA TRBJ1-2 TRBV2 few CASSERDGYTF TGTGCCAGCAGTGAAAGGGATGGCTACACCTTC
TRBD2 TRBJ2-3 TRBV6-5 few CASSYSGAGGSDTQYF TGTGCCAGCAGTTATTCGGGAGCGGGGGGATCGGATACGCAGTATTTT
NA TRBJ2-2 TRBV2 NA CASRTEGGELFF TGTGCCAGCAGGACTGAGGGGGGGGAGCTGTTTTTT
TRBD2 TRBJ2-1 TRBV29-1 NA CSVDPSGGPHNEQFF TGCAGCGTTGACCCTAGCGGGGGGCCCCACAATGAGCAGTTCTTC
NA TRBJ2-5 TRBV5-1 few CASSPMPDRETQYF TGCGCCAGCAGCCCTATGCCTGATCGAGAGACCCAGTACTTC
TRBD2 TRBJ2-3 TRBV11-2 few CASSLVGSGGQRDTQYF TGTGCCAGCAGCTTAGTAGGTAGCGGGGGGCAGCGAGATACGCAGTATTTT
TRBD1 TRBJ1-6 TRBV14 few CASSSRPGQGRNSPLHF TGTGCCAGCAGCTCGCGCCCGGGACAGGGAAGGAATTCACCCCTCCACTTT
NA TRBJ2-5 TRBV2 few CASSEGRQAPETQYF TGTGCCAGCAGTGAAGGGAGACAGGCTCCGGAGACCCAGTACTTC
NA TRBJ1-1 TRBV28 few CASRSGGQRTEAFF TGTGCCAGCAGAAGCGGGGGCCAGCGGACTGAAGCTTTCTTT
NA TRBJ1-6 TRBV6-5 NA CASSYGTNSPLHF TGTGCCAGCAGTTACGGAACCAATTCACCCCTCCACTTT
NA TRBJ2-2 TRBV6-5 NA CASSYVVISKELFF TGTGCCAGCAGTTACGTGGTGATCTCCAAGGAGCTGTTTTTT
NA TRBJ1-1 TRBV2 few CAFHGGRGGFRAEAFF TGTGCCTTTCACGGCGGGCGAGGGGGATTTCGCGCTGAAGCTTTCTTT
TRBD1 TRBJ2-7 TRBV7-9 NA CASSLAGTARGQYF TGTGCCAGCAGCTTAGCCGGGACAGCTCGCGGGCAGTACTTC
NA TRBJ1-5 TRBV24-1 NA CATSDGWDQPQHF TGTGCCACCAGTGATGGTTGGGATCAGCCCCAGCATTTT
NA TRBJ2-1 TRBV27 NA CASSHPSNEQFF TGTGCCAGCAGTCACCCTAGCAATGAGCAGTTCTTC
TRBD2 TRBJ2-1 TRBV7-9 many CASSLKRGGLDEQFF TGTGCCAGCAGCTTGAAGCGGGGGGGCCTCGATGAGCAGTTCTTC